The rows below give T cell receptor beta chains drawn from one sample of a study of blood T cell repertoires in COVID-19. Only in-frame clones appear in the TCRdb table, and some are missing; sequencing was by immunoSEQ multiplex PCR. The sample has 170,000 or so clones; around 86% are singletons. The sequencing input was peripheral blood. Every receptor here comes from a man aged 40-55 years with active or convalescent COVID-19. The CDR3 runs from the conserved cysteine through the conserved F or W. Each record gives: D gene, CDR3 length, J gene, clone size, V gene, CDR3 protein, CDR3 DNA. The D gene is left open where the match is weak. A row's size may be missing; if present it is once, few, many or a size class.

TRBD2,16,TRBJ2-3,NA,TRBV5-4,CASSHSQRGRGDTQYF,TGTGCCAGCAGCCATTCACAGCGGGGGAGGGGAGATACGCAGTATTTT
NA,17,TRBJ1-3,NA,TRBV5-4,CASSSAPGALSGNTIYF,TGTGCCAGCAGCTCTGCGCCAGGGGCCCTCTCTGGAAACACCATATATTTT
TRBD2,15,TRBJ2-1,NA,TRBV7-9,CASSPTSGGAGEQFF,TGTGCCAGCAGCCCGACTAGCGGGGGGGCGGGTGAGCAGTTCTTC
NA,15,TRBJ2-1,once,TRBV19,CASSPEASSYNEQFF,TGTGCCAGTAGTCCGGAGGCTAGCTCCTACAATGAGCAGTTCTTC
NA,13,TRBJ1-5,NA,TRBV5-1,CASALEGNQPQHF,TGCGCCAGCGCCCTGGAGGGCAATCAGCCCCAGCATTTT
TRBD1,15,TRBJ1-1,NA,TRBV19,CASSIATGKNTEAFF,TGTGCCAGTAGTATTGCGACAGGGAAGAACACTGAAGCTTTCTTT
NA,14,TRBJ2-5,NA,TRBV2,CASVAGDPRETQYF,TGTGCCAGCGTCGCAGGGGACCCCCGGGAGACCCAGTACTTC
NA,14,TRBJ2-5,NA,TRBV4-2,CASSQLTGWETQYF,TGTGCCAGCAGTCAGTTGACAGGTTGGGAGACCCAGTACTTC
TRBD2,16,TRBJ2-7,NA,TRBV12-5,CASGLGPPTSGYEQYF,TGTGCTAGTGGTTTGGGACCCCCAACTAGCGGCTACGAGCAGTACTTC
NA,11,TRBJ1-1,NA,TRBV6-4,CASSVFTKAFF,TGTGCCAGCAGTGTCTTTACTAAAGCTTTCTTT
TRBD1,16,TRBJ1-3,NA,TRBV18,CASSQPGTARKNTIYF,TGTGCCAGCTCACAACCCGGGACAGCGAGGAAGAACACCATATATTTT
TRBD1,18,TRBJ2-3,once,TRBV28,CASSPGQGAKSSTDTQYF,TGTGCCAGCAGCCCCGGCCAGGGGGCAAAAAGCTCCACAGATACGCAGTATTTT
TRBD1,15,TRBJ1-5,NA,TRBV7-8,CASSFSTGMGQPQHF,TGTGCCAGCAGCTTTTCGACAGGGATGGGTCAGCCCCAGCATTTT
NA,16,TRBJ1-3,NA,TRBV10-3,CAVGNGGTFTGNTIYF,TGTGCCGTTGGTAACGGGGGAACTTTTACTGGAAACACCATATATTTT
TRBD1,15,TRBJ1-5,NA,TRBV28,CASRLGQGPNQPQHF,TGTGCCAGCAGATTAGGACAGGGGCCAAATCAGCCCCAGCATTTT
NA,13,TRBJ1-6,NA,TRBV5-1,CASSLRGGSPLHF,TGCGCCAGCAGCTTAAGGGGAGGTTCACCCCTCCACTTT
NA,15,TRBJ2-3,NA,TRBV27,CASSLGTGLTDTQYF,TGTGCCAGCAGTTTAGGGACTGGTCTCACAGATACGCAGTATTTT
NA,11,TRBJ1-5,NA,TRBV28,CASSLDQPQHF,TGTGCCAGCAGTCTCGATCAGCCCCAGCATTTT
NA,15,TRBJ1-5,NA,TRBV19,CATQGLTFGNQPQHF,TGTGCCACCCAAGGACTAACATTCGGCAATCAGCCCCAGCATTTT
NA,15,TRBJ2-1,once,TRBV2,CASSATLDSYNEQFF,TGTGCCAGCAGTGCCACCCTAGACTCCTACAATGAGCAGTTCTTC
TRBD2,17,TRBJ2-3,NA,TRBV11-2,CASSLNSDGGATDTQYF,TGTGCCAGCAGCTTAAATTCAGACGGGGGGGCCACAGATACGCAGTATTTT
TRBD1,15,TRBJ1-2,NA,TRBV2,CASKSGVGQGYGYTF,TGTGCCAGCAAGAGTGGAGTGGGACAGGGATATGGCTACACCTTC
NA,16,TRBJ2-3,NA,TRBV28,CASSLEGLHVTDTQYF,TGTGCCAGCAGTTTAGAGGGACTCCACGTTACAGATACGCAGTATTTT
NA,17,TRBJ2-7,NA,TRBV4-1,CASSQEKAGLSSYEQYF,TGCGCCAGCAGCCAAGAGAAGGCGGGATTAAGCTCCTACGAGCAGTACTTC
NA,16,TRBJ2-3,NA,TRBV21-1,CASSKGWRTITDTQYF,TGTGCCAGCAGCAAAGGGTGGCGGACTATCACAGATACGCAGTATTTT
NA,14,TRBJ2-1,NA,TRBV7-3,CASSLALESNEQFF,TGTGCCAGCAGCTTAGCATTAGAGAGCAATGAGCAGTTCTTC
NA,14,TRBJ1-1,NA,TRBV7-9,CASSLMGGTAEAFF,TGTGCCAGCAGCTTAATGGGGGGGACCGCTGAAGCTTTCTTT
TRBD1,16,TRBJ2-5,NA,TRBV4-1,CASSQGTGVLWETQYF,TGCGCCAGCAGCCAAGGGACAGGGGTTCTGTGGGAGACCCAGTACTTC
NA,17,TRBJ1-2,NA,TRBV7-8,CASSLNALPQGPYGYTF,TGTGCCAGCAGCTTAAATGCCCTTCCTCAGGGGCCCTATGGCTACACCTTC
TRBD1,16,TRBJ2-5,NA,TRBV7-6,CASSLVWDRSQETQYF,TGTGCCAGCAGCTTAGTGTGGGACAGAAGTCAAGAGACCCAGTACTTC
NA,13,TRBJ2-5,once,TRBV28,CASSTRLEETQYF,TGTGCCAGCAGCACTCGACTAGAAGAGACCCAGTACTTC
NA,15,TRBJ2-3,NA,TRBV10-3,CAISEKGPETDTQYF,TGTGCCATCAGTGAGAAGGGGCCGGAGACAGATACGCAGTATTTT
NA,13,TRBJ1-5,NA,TRBV11-2,CASSNTPGQPQHF,TGTGCCAGCAGCAATACTCCGGGGCAGCCCCAGCATTTT
TRBD1,14,TRBJ2-7,NA,TRBV19,CASSIAGGEYEQYF,TGTGCCAGTAGTATAGCAGGGGGCGAATACGAGCAGTACTTC
NA,14,TRBJ2-7,NA,TRBV10-3,CAISELAVSYEQYF,TGTGCCATCAGTGAACTAGCAGTCTCCTACGAGCAGTACTTC
NA,14,TRBJ2-3,NA,TRBV28,CASSKGGSTDTQYF,TGTGCCAGCAGTAAGGGGGGGAGCACAGATACGCAGTATTTT
NA,13,TRBJ1-2,NA,TRBV28,CASSLSIDSLYTF,TGTGCCAGCAGTTTATCTATCGACAGTCTCTACACCTTC
NA,15,TRBJ2-7,NA,TRBV18,CASSPPGLPSYEQYF,TGTGCCAGCTCACCTCCGGGACTTCCTTCCTACGAGCAGTACTTC
TRBD1,15,TRBJ1-6,NA,TRBV19,CASSILDRDNSPLHF,TGTGCCAGTAGTATATTGGACAGGGACAATTCACCCCTCCACTTT
NA,14,TRBJ2-7,NA,TRBV19,CASTTDSSTYEQYF,TGTGCCAGTACGACCGACTCCTCGACCTACGAGCAGTACTTC
TRBD1,16,TRBJ2-2,NA,TRBV5-1,CASSRPGTGESGELFF,TGCGCCAGCAGCCGTCCCGGGACAGGAGAATCCGGGGAGCTGTTTTTT
NA,10,TRBJ2-1,NA,TRBV20-1,CGVQGNEQFF,TGCGGAGTGCAGGGTAATGAGCAGTTCTTC
NA,14,TRBJ2-6,NA,TRBV3-1/TRBV3-2,CARGQGPGANVLTF,TGTGCCAGGGGGCAGGGTCCTGGGGCCAACGTCCTGACTTTC
NA,13,TRBJ1-1,NA,TRBV19,CASSWGDVTEAFF,TGTGCCAGTAGTTGGGGCGATGTGACTGAAGCTTTCTTT
NA,13,TRBJ2-5,NA,TRBV5-4,CASSPREQETQYF,TGTGCCAGCAGCCCCAGGGAACAAGAGACCCAGTACTTC
NA,15,TRBJ1-2,NA,TRBV6-2/TRBV6-3,CASSYTTRVNYGYTF,TGTGCCAGCAGTTACACCACCAGGGTAAACTATGGCTACACCTTC
TRBD1,14,TRBJ1-1,NA,TRBV5-1,CASSLLGGSTEAFF,TGCGCCAGCAGCTTGCTAGGGGGCAGCACTGAAGCTTTCTTT
TRBD1,15,TRBJ2-7,NA,TRBV27,CASSVETGGSYEQYF,TGTGCCAGCAGTGTTGAAACAGGGGGGTCCTACGAGCAGTACTTC
NA,16,TRBJ1-1,once,TRBV3-1/TRBV3-2,CASSQGGGEVNTEAFF,TGTGCCAGCAGCCAAGGTGGGGGGGAAGTGAACACTGAAGCTTTCTTT
TRBD2,15,TRBJ2-1,NA,TRBV11-1,CASSSLAGVFNEQFF,TGTGCCAGCAGCTCTCTAGCGGGGGTATTCAATGAGCAGTTCTTC
NA,14,TRBJ2-7,NA,TRBV28,CASTTTGFSYEQYF,TGTGCCAGCACCACTACAGGGTTTTCCTACGAGCAGTACTTC
TRBD2,14,TRBJ2-5,NA,TRBV5-1,CASSLLAGEETQYF,TGCGCCAGCAGCTTGTTGGCGGGAGAAGAGACCCAGTACTTC
TRBD1,15,TRBJ1-2,NA,TRBV6-5,CASITGTGGDYGYTF,TGTGCCAGCATCACCGGGACAGGGGGGGACTATGGCTACACCTTC
NA,15,TRBJ1-6,NA,TRBV27,CASSPTGGPNSPLHF,TGTGCCAGCAGTCCCACCGGGGGGCCTAATTCACCCCTCCACTTT
TRBD1,15,TRBJ2-3,NA,TRBV6-6,CASSYGTGGTDTQYF,TGTGCCAGCAGTTACGGGACAGGGGGCACAGATACGCAGTATTTT
TRBD2,14,TRBJ2-2,NA,TRBV6-5,CASRWGGNTGELFF,TGTGCCAGCAGGTGGGGGGGGAACACCGGGGAGCTGTTTTTT
TRBD1,16,TRBJ1-1,NA,TRBV19,CASSIPSETGGTEAFF,TGTGCCAGTAGTATACCAAGCGAGACAGGGGGGACTGAAGCTTTCTTT
NA,14,TRBJ2-7,NA,TRBV11-2,CASSLEAGSYEQYF,TGTGCCAGCAGCTTAGAGGCAGGCTCCTACGAGCAGTACTTC